What follows describes a single TCR beta chain. Antigen specificity is unknown. Profiling relied on immunoSEQ multiplex PCR, and the TCRdb table lists in-frame clones only, not all of them. Of about 360,000 clones listed, about nine tenths are singletons. The entry originates in a study of cytomegalovirus exposure and HLA in healthy donors. Background on the study: Later, an analysis reported that the 110 or so validation repertoires had used the same platform as the roughly 680 first-cohort repertoires.

General study findings and limits: The study designated 150 to 200 TCR beta chains cytomegalovirus-associated. Reports indicated that the classifier achieved high specificity and sensitivity in diagnosing cytomegalovirus status. Specific recognition of CMV antigens was confirmed in vitro for three chains (all CMV-associated).

Sequencing used PBMCs. The clonotype originates from a woman aged 18-29 years in good health and CMV-seronegative.

CDR3 sequence (DNA): TGCAGCGTTGAAGGGGGGCCAGCGGGGGACTACGAGCAGTACTTC. This encodes CSVEGGPAGDYEQYF. The rearrangement joins TRBV29-1 to TRBJ2-7; 8 positions match TRBD2. CDR1 SQVTM and CDR2 ANQGSEA come from the germline V gene. V dropped 1 base and J dropped 3; count of bases not matched to a gene: 8. The CDR3 has 15 residues.